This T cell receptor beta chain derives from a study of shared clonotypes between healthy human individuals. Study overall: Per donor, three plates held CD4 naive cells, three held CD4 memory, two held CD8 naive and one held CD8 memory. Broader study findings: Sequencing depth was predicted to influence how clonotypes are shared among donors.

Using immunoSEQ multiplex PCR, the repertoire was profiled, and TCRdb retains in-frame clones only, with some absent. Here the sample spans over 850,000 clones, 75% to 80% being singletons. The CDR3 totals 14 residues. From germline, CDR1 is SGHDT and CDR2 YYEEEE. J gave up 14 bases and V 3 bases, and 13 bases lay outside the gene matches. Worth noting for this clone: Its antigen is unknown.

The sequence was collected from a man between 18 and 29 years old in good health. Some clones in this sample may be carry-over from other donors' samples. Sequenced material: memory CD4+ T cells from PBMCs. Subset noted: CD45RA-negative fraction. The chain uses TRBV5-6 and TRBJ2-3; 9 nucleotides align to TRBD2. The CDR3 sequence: CASSSTPLAGRTYF. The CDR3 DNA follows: TGTGCCAGCAGCTCCACCCCCCTAGCGGGACGTACGTATTTT.